The 5 T cell receptor beta chains below were found in one sample sequenced in a study of spatial heterogeneity in lung cancer. Time point meaning: sample taken at primary tumor resection. Using its own MiXCR run on the 5' RACE reads, TCRdb lists one record per CDR3 protein. The sample includes about 38,000 distinct CDR3 sequences, 5.2% of them seen just once. The sequencing here drew on PBMCs, taken at surgery. These receptors all stem from a female donor with early-stage non-small cell lung cancer.

This clonotype was counted at least ten times. J is TRBJ2-2 and V is TRBV30, with 10 bases aligning to TRBD1. Germline values: CDR1 GTSNPN, CDR2 SVGIG (reference sequence). The CDR3 runs to 11 residues. As DNA, the CDR3 is TGTGCGGGACAGGGGACCGGGGAGCTGTTTTTT. Protein: CAGQGTGELFF.

This clonotype was seen at least ten times. The chain carries TRBV19 and TRBJ2-5, with D perhaps matching TRBD1 (5 bases). V was cut by 6 bases and J by 5 bases, with 13 bases left in between. This CDR3 has 13 residues. Germline V gene sequence: CDR1 LNHDA, CDR2 SQIVND (reference sequence). In DNA, the CDR3 is TGTGCCAGTAGGGCAGGGTCAGGGGAGACCCAGTACTTC. Protein sequence: CASRAGSGETQYF.

The chain employs TRBV11-2 and TRBJ2-7; weak D call: TRBD2 (5 bases). CDR3 length equals 12 residues. V dropped 3 bases and J dropped 5 bases, with 8 bases sitting between them. The germline CDR1 and CDR2 sequences are SGHAT and FQNNGV. CDR3 in DNA: TGTGCCAGCAGCTTGCTCGGGAACGAGCAGTACTTC. Translating gives CASSLLGNEQYF.

This clonotype was counted a few times. V gene TRBV20-1 combines with J gene TRBJ2-1; TRBD2 matches 10 bases. CDR3 length equals 19 residues. The V gene's germline CDR1 is DFQATT and CDR2 SNEGSKA (reference sequence). The trim removed 5 bases at V and 4 bases at J, leaving 20 bases unmatched. CDR3 loop: CSAPQASGGGVWAYNEQFF. The CDR3 DNA reads as TGCAGTGCTCCCCAGGCCAGCGGGGGGGGCGTTTGGGCATACAATGAGCAGTTCTTC.

This clonotype has at least ten counts. This chain links TRBV5-1 with TRBJ2-7; 9 bases are a match to TRBD1. CDR1 is SGHRS and CDR2 is YFSETQ in the germline V gene. Trimming removed 1 base from V and 2 bases from J; junction bases left unmatched: 4. CDR3 length equals 15 residues. This chain's CDR3 is CASSLLGTGPYEQYF. The CDR3 DNA reads TGCGCCAGCAGCTTGCTAGGGACAGGGCCCTACGAGCAGTACTTC.